This T cell receptor (beta chain) was found in a study of blood T cell repertoires in COVID-19. As for the study in general: PBMCs, B-cell-depleted T cells, or T cells provided the cDNA or gDNA that made up the material.

Per the study methods: Estimation of nucleated cell counts relied on the amplification of reference gene primers. Assay: immunoSEQ multiplex PCR; the TCRdb copy retains only in-frame clones and omits some. V, J and clone size reflect that table, while D and trimming were determined from the DNA. Of over 200,000 clones listed, 80% to 85% are singletons. Clinical history reported by participants formed the basis on which cohorts were assigned. Germline V gene sequence: CDR1 LGHDT, CDR2 YNNKEL (reference sequence). This CDR3 region has 13 residues. V lost 4 bases and J 4 bases, leaving 11 bases between the germline ends.

The source is a woman in her forties or fifties with acute COVID-19. The chain links TRBV3-1 (or the pseudogene TRBV3-2) to TRBJ2-7; a possible D gene is TRBD2 (6 bases). The specimen sequenced was PBMCs or T cells enriched from blood (not recorded which). DNA for the CDR3: TGTGCCAGCAGCCGTAGCGGAGAGTACGAGCAGTACTTC. Amino acids: CASSRSGEYEQYF.